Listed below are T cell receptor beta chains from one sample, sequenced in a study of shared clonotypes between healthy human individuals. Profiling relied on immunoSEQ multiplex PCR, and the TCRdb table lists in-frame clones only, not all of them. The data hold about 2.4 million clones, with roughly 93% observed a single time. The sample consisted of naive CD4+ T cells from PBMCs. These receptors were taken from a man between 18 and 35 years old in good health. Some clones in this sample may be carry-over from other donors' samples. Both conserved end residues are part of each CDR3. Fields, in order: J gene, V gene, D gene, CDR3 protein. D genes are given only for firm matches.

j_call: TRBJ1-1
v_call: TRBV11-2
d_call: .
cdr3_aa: CASSLRIPSGSGNTEAFF

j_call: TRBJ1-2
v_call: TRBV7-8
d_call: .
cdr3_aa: CASSLQGADGYTF

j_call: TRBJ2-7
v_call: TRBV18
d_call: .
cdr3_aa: CASSPGRGSYEQYF

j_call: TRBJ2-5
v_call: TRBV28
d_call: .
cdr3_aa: CASSLQVPQTGETQYF

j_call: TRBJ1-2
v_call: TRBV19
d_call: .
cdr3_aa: CASSNAGSFNYGYTF

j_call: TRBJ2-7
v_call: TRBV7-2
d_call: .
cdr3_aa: CASSLLGSGTLYEQYF

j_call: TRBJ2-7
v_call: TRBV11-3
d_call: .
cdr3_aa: CASSSNLGEQYF

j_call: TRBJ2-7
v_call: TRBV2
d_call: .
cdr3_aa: CASSEERGYEQYF

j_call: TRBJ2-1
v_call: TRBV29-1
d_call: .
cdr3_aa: CSLNRDPGDEQFF

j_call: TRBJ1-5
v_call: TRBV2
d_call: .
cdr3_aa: CASEYENFTQHF

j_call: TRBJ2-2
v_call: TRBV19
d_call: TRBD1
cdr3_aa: CASSKGAGRNTGELFF

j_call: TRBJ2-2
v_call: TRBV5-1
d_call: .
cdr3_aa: CASSIQGSTGELFF

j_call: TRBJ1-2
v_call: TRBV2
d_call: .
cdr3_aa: CASSRDGQVYGYTF

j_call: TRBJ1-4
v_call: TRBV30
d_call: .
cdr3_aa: CAWGQMKLFF

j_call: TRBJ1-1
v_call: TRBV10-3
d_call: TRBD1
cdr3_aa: CAISEPGQGRGGNTEAFF

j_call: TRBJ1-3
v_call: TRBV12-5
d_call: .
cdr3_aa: CASGPESGNTIYF

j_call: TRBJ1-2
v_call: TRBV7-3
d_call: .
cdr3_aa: CASSPGPPDGYTF

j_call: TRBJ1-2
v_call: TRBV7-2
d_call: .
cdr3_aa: CASSLLHRADTNYGYTF

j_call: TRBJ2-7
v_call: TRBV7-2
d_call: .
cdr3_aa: CASSLGSYYEQYF

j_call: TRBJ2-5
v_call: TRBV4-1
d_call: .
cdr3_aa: CASSQPGPGQETQYF

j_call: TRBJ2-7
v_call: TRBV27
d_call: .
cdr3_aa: CASSSVRETYEQYF

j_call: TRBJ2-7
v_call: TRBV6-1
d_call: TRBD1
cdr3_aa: CASRGQEALNEQYF